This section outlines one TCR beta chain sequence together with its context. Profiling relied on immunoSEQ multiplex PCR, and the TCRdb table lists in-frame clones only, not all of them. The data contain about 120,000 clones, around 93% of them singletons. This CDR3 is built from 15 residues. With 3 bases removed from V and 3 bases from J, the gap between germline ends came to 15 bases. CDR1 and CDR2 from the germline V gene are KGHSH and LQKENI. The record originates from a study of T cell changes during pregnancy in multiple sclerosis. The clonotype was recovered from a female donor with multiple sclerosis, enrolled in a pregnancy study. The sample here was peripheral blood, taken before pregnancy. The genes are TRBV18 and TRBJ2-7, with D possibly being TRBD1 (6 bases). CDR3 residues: CASSPRGQPFYEQYF. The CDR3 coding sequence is TGTGCCAGCTCACCTCGAGGACAGCCATTCTACGAGCAGTACTTC.